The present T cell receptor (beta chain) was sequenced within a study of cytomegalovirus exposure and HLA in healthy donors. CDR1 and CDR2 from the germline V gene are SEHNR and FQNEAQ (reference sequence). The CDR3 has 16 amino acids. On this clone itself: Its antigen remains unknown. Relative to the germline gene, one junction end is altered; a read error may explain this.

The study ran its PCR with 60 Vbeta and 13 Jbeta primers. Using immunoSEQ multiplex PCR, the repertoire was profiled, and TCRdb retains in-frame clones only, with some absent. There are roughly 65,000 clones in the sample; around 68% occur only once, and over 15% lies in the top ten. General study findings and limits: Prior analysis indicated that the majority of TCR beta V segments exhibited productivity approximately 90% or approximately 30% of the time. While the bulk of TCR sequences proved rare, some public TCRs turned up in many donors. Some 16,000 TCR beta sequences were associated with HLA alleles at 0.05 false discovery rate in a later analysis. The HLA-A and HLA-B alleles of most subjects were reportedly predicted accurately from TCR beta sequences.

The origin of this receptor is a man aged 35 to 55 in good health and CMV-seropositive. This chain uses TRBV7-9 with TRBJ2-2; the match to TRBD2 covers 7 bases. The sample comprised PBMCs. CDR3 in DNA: TGTTCCAGCAGCCAGTATTGGGGGGGGAACACCGGGGAGCTGTTTTTT. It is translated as CSSSQYWGGNTGELFF.